The rows below give T cell receptor beta chains drawn from one sample of a study of cytomegalovirus exposure and HLA in healthy donors. TCRdb's copy holds only in-frame clones and misses some; the assay was immunoSEQ multiplex PCR. This sample contains 200,000 to 250,000 clones. Sequenced sample: PBMCs. Every receptor here comes from a girl aged 2 to 10 in good health and CMV-seropositive. The CDR3 runs from the conserved cysteine through the conserved F or W. D genes are given only for firm matches.

CDR3: CASGLRGSPGGYTF
DNA: TGTGCCAGCGGACTCCGGGGGTCCCCCGGTGGCTACACCTTC
V: TRBV6-5
J: TRBJ1-2
D: -

CDR3: CSAATGNTEAFF
DNA: TGCAGCGCCGCGACAGGGAACACTGAAGCTTTCTTT
V: TRBV29-1
J: TRBJ1-1
D: -

CDR3: CASSLSSGGEQFF
DNA: TGTGCCAGCAGCCTTTCTAGCGGTGGTGAGCAGTTCTTC
V: TRBV6-1
J: TRBJ2-1
D: TRBD2

CDR3: CASSAGSTEAFF
DNA: TGTGCCAGCAGTGCGGGTTCCACTGAAGCTTTCTTT
V: TRBV6-5
J: TRBJ1-1
D: -

CDR3: CASSIESGSANTGELFF
DNA: TGTGCCAGTAGTATAGAGAGTGGCAGCGCGAACACCGGGGAGCTGTTTTTT
V: TRBV19
J: TRBJ2-2
D: -

CDR3: CASSYRQFEGSPLHF
DNA: TGTGCCAGCAGTTACCGACAGTTCGAAGGATCACCCCTCCACTTT
V: TRBV6-6
J: TRBJ1-6
D: -

CDR3: CASSLDRGVTGELFF
DNA: TGTGCCAGCAGCTTAGATCGGGGGGTCACCGGGGAGCTGTTTTTT
V: TRBV11-2
J: TRBJ2-2
D: TRBD2

CDR3: CASSIDRGYGYTF
DNA: TGTGCCAGTAGTATCGACAGGGGCTATGGCTACACCTTC
V: TRBV19
J: TRBJ1-2
D: TRBD1

CDR3: CAGRDSTYEQYF
DNA: TGTGCCGGACGGGACTCTACCTACGAGCAGTACTTC
V: TRBV2
J: TRBJ2-7
D: -

CDR3: CSAKGGTSSYNEQFF
DNA: TGCAGCGCAAAGGGGGGGACAAGCTCCTACAATGAGCAGTTCTTC
V: TRBV29-1
J: TRBJ2-1
D: -

CDR3: CASSVVVTRGAGELFF
DNA: TGTGCCAGCAGCGTAGTTGTGACTAGAGGCGCCGGGGAGCTGTTTTTT
V: TRBV9
J: TRBJ2-2
D: -

CDR3: CASSIVLAGGDEQFF
DNA: TGTGCCAGTAGTATCGTTCTAGCGGGGGGTGATGAGCAGTTCTTC
V: TRBV19
J: TRBJ2-1
D: TRBD2

CDR3: CAISPGTSGRTETQYF
DNA: TGTGCCATCTCTCCCGGGACTAGCGGGAGAACAGAGACCCAGTACTTC
V: TRBV10-3
J: TRBJ2-5
D: TRBD2

CDR3: CASAGGAKETQYF
DNA: TGTGCCAGCGCTGGGGGGGCTAAGGAGACCCAGTACTTC
V: TRBV11-3
J: TRBJ2-5
D: -

CDR3: CASSELAGGPETQYF
DNA: TGTGCCAGCAGTGAACTAGCGGGAGGGCCAGAGACCCAGTACTTC
V: TRBV6-1
J: TRBJ2-5
D: TRBD2

CDR3: CASSLFGGGPGNEQFF
DNA: TGCGCCAGCAGCTTGTTTGGGGGAGGGCCGGGGAATGAGCAGTTCTTC
V: TRBV5-1
J: TRBJ2-1
D: TRBD2

CDR3: CASSSGFLVTGELFF
DNA: TGTGCCAGCAGTTCAGGGTTCCTAGTAACCGGGGAGCTGTTTTTT
V: TRBV27
J: TRBJ2-2
D: -

CDR3: CASSLIPGVQETQYF
DNA: TGTGCCAGCAGCTTAATACCGGGAGTCCAAGAGACCCAGTACTTC
V: TRBV7-2
J: TRBJ2-5
D: -

CDR3: CASSLGPGGREQYF
DNA: TGTGCCAGCAGCTTAGGACCAGGGGGGCGCGAGCAGTACTTC
V: TRBV11-2
J: TRBJ2-7
D: -

CDR3: CASSQDPGSGSSYEQYF
DNA: TGTGCCAGCAGCCAAGATCCAGGTAGCGGGTCCTCCTACGAGCAGTACTTC
V: TRBV4-2
J: TRBJ2-7
D: TRBD2

CDR3: CASSSLAGGTPSFSGANVLTF
DNA: TGTGCCAGCAGCTCCTTAGCGGGAGGTACCCCATCGTTCTCTGGGGCCAACGTCCTGACTTTC
V: TRBV7-3
J: TRBJ2-6
D: TRBD2

CDR3: CASSAHPGQIYGYTF
DNA: TGTGCCAGCAGTGCCCATCCGGGACAGATTTATGGCTACACCTTC
V: TRBV2
J: TRBJ1-2
D: TRBD1

CDR3: CASSDRQETQYF
DNA: TGTGCCAGCAGTGACAGACAAGAGACCCAGTACTTC
V: TRBV25-1
J: TRBJ2-5
D: -

CDR3: CATTTLSAYEQYF
DNA: TGTGCCACTACGACACTTTCAGCCTACGAGCAGTACTTC
V: TRBV7-8
J: TRBJ2-7
D: -

CDR3: CASSLGPRDRGFAGANVLTF
DNA: TGTGCCAGCAGCTTGGGACCCCGGGACAGGGGATTTGCTGGGGCCAACGTCCTGACTTTC
V: TRBV5-4
J: TRBJ2-6
D: TRBD1

CDR3: CASSLNNEQFF
DNA: TGCGCCAGCAGCCTTAACAATGAGCAGTTCTTC
V: TRBV4-1
J: TRBJ2-1
D: -

CDR3: CASSWETSGGYNEQFF
DNA: TGTGCCAGCAGTTGGGAGACTAGCGGGGGCTACAATGAGCAGTTCTTC
V: TRBV6-5
J: TRBJ2-1
D: TRBD2

CDR3: CASRFYIAGDTGELFF
DNA: TGTGCCAGCAGATTCTATATAGCGGGAGACACCGGGGAGCTGTTTTTT
V: TRBV27
J: TRBJ2-2
D: TRBD2

CDR3: CASSSGQGLSYEQYF
DNA: TGTGCCAGCAGTTCCGGACAGGGCCTCTCCTACGAGCAGTACTTC
V: TRBV28
J: TRBJ2-7
D: TRBD1

CDR3: CASSQLFPQQGPKRTSGANVLTF
DNA: TGTGCCAGCAGCCAATTGTTCCCCCAACAGGGGCCTAAACGAACCTCTGGGGCCAACGTCCTGACTTTC
V: TRBV4-2
J: TRBJ2-6
D: TRBD1

CDR3: CASSLAQGSMRETQYF
DNA: TGTGCCAGCAGCTTAGCGCAGGGGTCGATGCGCGAGACCCAGTACTTC
V: TRBV7-9
J: TRBJ2-5
D: -

CDR3: CASSFPSTGTPNTEAFF
DNA: TGTGCCAGCAGCTTCCCCTCTACCGGGACACCGAACACTGAAGCTTTCTTT
V: TRBV11-1
J: TRBJ1-1
D: -

CDR3: CASSISANTGELFF
DNA: TGTGCCAGCTCAATCTCGGCGAACACCGGGGAGCTGTTTTTT
V: TRBV18
J: TRBJ2-2
D: -

CDR3: CASSGRRSGAGPQHF
DNA: TGTGCCAGCAGTGGCAGGCGGAGTGGGGCCGGGCCCCAGCATTTT
V: TRBV27
J: TRBJ1-5
D: -

CDR3: CASSVRPGQGGYEQYF
DNA: TGTGCCAGCAGCGTCAGACCGGGACAGGGTGGGTACGAGCAGTACTTC
V: TRBV7-8
J: TRBJ2-7
D: TRBD1

CDR3: CASSLASGEYNEQFF
DNA: TGTGCCAGCAGCTTAGCCAGCGGGGAGTACAATGAGCAGTTCTTC
V: TRBV7-2
J: TRBJ2-1
D: TRBD2

CDR3: CASSLGQGEAFF
DNA: TGTGCCAGCAGCTTAGGACAGGGTGAAGCTTTCTTT
V: TRBV13
J: TRBJ1-1
D: -

CDR3: CASSSYSGSYEQYF
DNA: TGTGCCAGCAGTTCTTACAGCGGGAGTTACGAGCAGTACTTC
V: TRBV27
J: TRBJ2-7
D: TRBD2

CDR3: CASSLSPDNEQFF
DNA: TGTGCCAGCAGCTTATCGCCAGACAATGAGCAGTTCTTC
V: TRBV7-2
J: TRBJ2-1
D: -

CDR3: CASSGPRGGYDNEQFF
DNA: TGTGCCAGCAGTGGACCGAGGGGAGGTTATGACAATGAGCAGTTCTTC
V: TRBV25-1
J: TRBJ2-1
D: -

CDR3: CASSLTGGENGYTF
DNA: TGTGCCAGCAGCTTGACAGGGGGCGAAAATGGCTACACCTTC
V: TRBV5-4
J: TRBJ1-2
D: TRBD1